This T cell receptor (beta chain) was sequenced for a study of shared clonotypes between healthy human individuals. Per the germline V gene, CDR1 is SNHLY and CDR2 is FYNNEI. The CDR3 contains 16 residues. V lost 7 bases to trimming and J lost 2 bases; unmatched junction nucleotides: 10. Findings of the study overall: Clonotype sharing across a few donors was observed for about 5.5% of naive CD4 clonotypes. Clonotypes which were not shared had lower generation probabilities than clonotypes that all four donors shared.

This clone came up a few times. Antigen specificity is unknown. The authors ran the assay at deep level. The authors loaded roughly 200 ng DNA, about 30,000 T cell genomes, into sorted-subset replicate PCRs. TCRdb's copy holds only in-frame clones and misses some; the assay was immunoSEQ multiplex PCR. The sample shows about a million clones, 77% of them seen only once. The V call is TRBV2, the J call TRBJ2-2; TRBD2 agrees at 7 bases. The receptor was isolated from a man younger than 35 in good health. Some clones in this sample may be carry-over from other donors' samples. The sequencing input was memory CD4+ T cells from PBMCs. Sample subset: CD45RA-negative fraction. CDR3: CASTASGNLNTGELFF. The CDR3, as DNA: TGTGCCAGCACCGCTAGCGGTAACCTAAACACCGGGGAGCTGTTTTTT.